The 21 T cell receptor beta chains below come from one sample, sequenced in a study of blood T cell repertoires in COVID-19. TCRdb's copy holds only in-frame clones and misses some; the assay was immunoSEQ multiplex PCR. The sample consists of about 250,000 clones, under 90% of them appearing once. Sequencing input: PBMCs or T cells enriched from blood (not recorded which). These receptors all stem from a man aged 40-50 years who had recovered from COVID-19.

The chain carries TRBV4-1 and TRBJ2-1; 7 bases map to TRBD1. CDR1 is MGHRA, CDR2 YSYEKL, per germline. The CDR3 runs to 14 residues. V lost 4 bases to trimming and J lost 5 bases; unmatched junction nucleotides: 5. CDR3 residues: CASSLRDSNNEQFF. In DNA form, the CDR3 reads TGCGCCAGCAGCCTCCGGGACAGCAACAATGAGCAGTTCTTC.

The V gene is TRBV28, the J gene TRBJ2-3; 8 bases fit TRBD2. The germline gives CDR1 MDHEN, CDR2 SYDVKM. The CDR3 runs 16 residues. The V segment lost 6 bases and the J segment 1 base; nucleotides outside the gene matches: 9. CDR3 protein: CASRIGGTRGTDTQYF. CDR3 sequence (DNA): TGTGCCAGCAGAATCGGCGGGACTAGGGGCACAGATACGCAGTATTTT.

V usage is TRBV7-9 and J usage is TRBJ1-1; 7 bases fit TRBD1. The CDR3 extends over 14 amino acids. Germline lookup yields CDR1 SEHNR and CDR2 FQNEAQ (reference sequence). Unmatched junction bases numbered 10, after V lost 6 bases and J lost 6 bases. Written as DNA, the CDR3 is TGTGCCAGCAGGCCGACAGGGACAATGGCTGAAGCTTTCTTT. Its translation is CASRPTGTMAEAFF. The full variable domain, rest sourced from reference TRBV7-9 and TRBJ1-1, is DTGVSQNPRHKITKRGQNVTFRCDPISEHNRLYWYRQTLGQGPEFLTYFQNEAQLEKSRLLSDRFSAERPKGSFSTLEIQRTEQGDSAMYLCASRPTGTMAEAFFGQGTRLTVV.

The chain is built from TRBV4-2 and TRBJ1-1, with a possible D match to TRBD1 (5 bases). The germline CDR1 and CDR2 sequences are LGHNA and YNFKEQ. The ends were cut back, 0 bases at V and 5 bases at J, with 16 bases in the middle. The CDR3 has 16 amino acids. The CDR3 region has the DNA TGTGCCAGCAGCCAAGATAACGGTCAGGGAAGGACTGAAGCTTTCTTT. Translation: CASSQDNGQGRTEAFF.

This sequence joins TRBV6-2 or TRBV6-3 and TRBJ2-3; 9 bases match TRBD2. V trimming: 4 bases; J trimming: 1 base; junction bases outside the gene matches: 9. The CDR3 sequence is 17 residues long. Germline values: CDR1 MNHEY, CDR2 SVGEGT. The CDR3 region is CASSSDAQRGGTDTQYF. CDR3 in DNA: TGTGCCAGCAGTTCTGACGCCCAGCGGGGGGGCACAGATACGCAGTATTTT.

This clone was seen once. The V call is TRBV7-2, the J call TRBJ2-7, with TRBD1 identical over 10 bases. The junction had 5 bases not matched to a gene; V was cut back by 1 base and J by 5 bases. Per the germline V gene, CDR1 is SGHTA and CDR2 is FQGNSA. This CDR3 comprises 15 residues. CDR3 bases: TGTGCCAGCAGCTTAGGGGGACAGGGGTTCCACGAGCAGTACTTC. Encoded protein: CASSLGGQGFHEQYF.

This clone was observed a handful of times. The chain recombines TRBV6-6 with TRBJ1-2; TRBD1 aligns across 11 bases. From germline, CDR1 is MNHNY and CDR2 SVGAGI (reference sequence). The CDR3 consists of 16 residues. Unmatched junction bases numbered 12, after V lost 5 bases and J lost 7 bases. The CDR3 DNA follows: TGTGCCAGCAGTCGCTCGACAGGACAGGGGGCAAGTGGCTACACCTTC. Protein sequence: CASSRSTGQGASGYTF.

The genes are TRBV7-9 and TRBJ1-1; D is uncertain. V shed 5 bases and J shed 7 bases, with 11 bases lying between them. Germline values: CDR1 SEHNR, CDR2 FQNEAQ (reference sequence). The CDR3 has 12 residues. The CDR3 coding sequence is TGTGCCAGCAGCCCAAAAGGAGTTGAAGCTTTCTTT. This translates into CASSPKGVEAFF.

This sequence joins TRBV5-6 and TRBJ1-1, with D tentatively TRBD1 (6 bases). The CDR3 has 19 residues. V lost 3 bases, J lost 0 bases, and 24 bases lay in between. Per germline, CDR1 SGHDT and CDR2 YYEEEE. The CDR3 sequence: CASSWGLEGRGNMNTEAFF. CDR3 nucleotide sequence: TGTGCCAGCAGCTGGGGGCTGGAGGGGAGGGGAAATATGAACACTGAAGCTTTCTTT.

The chain links TRBV2 to TRBJ2-3, with a weak D call TRBD2 (6 bases). The CDR3 covers 14 residues. Germline lookup yields CDR1 SNHLY and CDR2 FYNNEI. Trimming cost V 3 bases and J 3 bases, with 10 bases left between them. The CDR3 sequence is CASSEEGSTDTQYF. For the CDR3, the DNA is TGTGCCAGCAGTGAGGAGGGATCTACAGATACGCAGTATTTT. Supplemented by reference TRBV2 and TRBJ2-3, the full variable domain reads EPEVTQTPSHQVTQMGQEVILRCVPISNHLYFYWYRQILGQKVEFLVSFYNNEISEKSEIFDDQFSVERPDGSNFTLKIRSTKLEDSAMYFCASSEEGSTDTQYFGPGTRLTVL.

V gene TRBV4-1 combines with J gene TRBJ2-5, with 12 positions matching TRBD2. Losses at the gene ends were 0 bases for V and 5 bases for J; bases not matched to a gene: 4. This CDR3 is built from 16 residues. Germline V gene lookup returns CDR1 MGHRA and CDR2 YSYEKL. In DNA, the CDR3 is TGCGCCAGCAGCCAAGAGACTAGCGGGAGAGGCGAGACCCAGTACTTC. Protein product: CASSQETSGRGETQYF.

The chain carries TRBV18 and TRBJ1-6, with no clear D. The CDR3 runs to 15 residues. V lost 1 base and J 5 bases, leaving 9 bases between the germline ends. Per the germline V gene, CDR1 is KGHSH and CDR2 is LQKENI. The CDR3 coding sequence is TGTGCCAGCTCACCACGTTCCCAGAATAATTCACCCCTCCACTTT. Amino acid sequence: CASSPRSQNNSPLHF.

This clone was counted a few times. V and J are TRBV18 and TRBJ2-1; D perhaps matches TRBD2 (6 bases). This CDR3 is 15 amino acids long. The V and J ends lost 6 bases and 12 bases respectively, with 24 bases between them. CDR1 KGHSH and CDR2 LQKENI come from the germline V gene. The CDR3 is CASSAEEGRLSVQFF. DNA for the CDR3: TGTGCCAGCTCCGCGGAGGAGGGAAGGCTCTCGGTGCAGTTCTTC.

The V gene is TRBV19, the J gene TRBJ1-4; 10 bases are a match to TRBD1. Trimming at V came to 4 bases and at J to 8 bases, leaving 7 bases not matched to a gene. The length of the CDR3 is 15 residues. Germline V gene lookup returns CDR1 LNHDA and CDR2 SQIVND (reference sequence). DNA of the CDR3: TGTGCCAGTAGTACTCCGGGACAGGGGCACGAAAAACTGTTTTTT. It encodes CASSTPGQGHEKLFF.

In this sample, this clone turned up once. The J gene is TRBJ1-3, the V gene TRBV9, with TRBD1 matching 7 bases. CDR1 SGDLS and CDR2 YYNGEE come from the germline V gene. Losses at the gene ends were 4 bases for V and 7 bases for J; bases not matched to a gene: 11. This CDR3 has 15 residues. Here the CDR3 reads CASSPSDRRYNTIYF. The CDR3 DNA is TGTGCCAGCAGCCCCTCGGACAGGAGGTACAACACCATATATTTT. Full variable domain (outside the CDR3, taken from reference TRBV9 and TRBJ1-3): DSGVTQTPKHLITATGQRVTLRCSPRSGDLSVYWYQQSLDQGLQFLIQYYNGEERAKGNILERFSAQQFPDLHSELNLSSLELGDSALYFCASSPSDRRYNTIYFGEGSWLTVV.

The V and J genes are TRBV5-1 and TRBJ2-7, with 9 bases aligning to TRBD1. Germline CDR1 reads SGHRS; CDR2 reads YFSETQ. The CDR3 is 15 amino acids. After removal of 0 bases from V and 3 bases from J, the junction contained 4 bases not matched to a gene. CDR3 loop: CASSLVRDRVYEQYF. In DNA form, the CDR3 reads TGCGCCAGCAGCTTGGTCAGGGACAGGGTCTACGAGCAGTACTTC.

V is TRBV3-1 (or the pseudogene TRBV3-2) and J is TRBJ1-6; D not certain. CDR1 and CDR2 (germline): LGHDT, YNNKEL (reference sequence). This CDR3 region has 14 residues. Between the trimmed V and J ends, which lost 2 bases and 7 bases, there was a span of 9 bases. The CDR3 nucleotides are TGTGCCAGCAGCCAAACGGGGAGAAATTCACCCCTCCACTTT. It specifies CASSQTGRNSPLHF.

The CDR3, as DNA: TGTGCCTGGAGCGCCCGGGGTAGCTCCTACGAGCAGTACTTC. Translated, it gives CAWSARGSSYEQYF. The J gene is TRBJ2-7, the V gene TRBV30; D perhaps matches TRBD2 (5 bases). The CDR3 runs 14 residues. Between the trimmed V and J ends, which lost 3 bases and 0 bases, there was a span of 12 bases. From germline, CDR1 is GTSNPN and CDR2 SVGIG (reference sequence). Full variable domain (rest looked up from reference TRBV30 and TRBJ2-7): SQTIHQWPATLVQPVGSPLSLECTVEGTSNPNLYWYRQAAGRGLQLLFYSVGIGQISSEVPQNLSASRPQDRQFILSSKKLLLSDSGFYLCAWSARGSSYEQYFGPGTRLTVT.

The chain couples TRBV19 to TRBJ1-4; D unresolved. The CDR3 has 15 residues. V dropped 5 bases and J dropped 0 bases, with 10 bases sitting between them. Germline loops: CDR1 LNHDA, CDR2 SQIVND (reference sequence). The CDR3 DNA reads as TGTGCCAGTAGTGTCCACAGTGCAACTAATGAAAAACTGTTTTTT. It is translated as CASSVHSATNEKLFF. Full variable domain (outside the CDR3, taken from reference TRBV19 and TRBJ1-4): DGGITQSPKYLFRKEGQNVTLSCEQNLNHDAMYWYRQDPGQGLRLIYYSQIVNDFQKGDIAEGYSVSREKKESFPLTVTSAQKNPTAFYLCASSVHSATNEKLFFGSGTQLSVL.

The rearrangement links TRBV7-6 to TRBJ2-7, with a weak D call TRBD1 (6 bases). Germline loops: CDR1 SGHVS, CDR2 FNYEAQ. Trimming removed 3 bases at V and 3 bases at J, with 12 bases between. The length of the CDR3 is 14 residues. The CDR3 here is CASSFGQLDYEQYF. In DNA form, the CDR3 reads TGTGCCAGCAGCTTCGGACAGTTAGACTACGAGCAGTACTTC. The full variable domain, rest sourced from reference TRBV7-6 and TRBJ2-7, is GAGVSQSPRYKVTKRGQDVALRCDPISGHVSLYWYRQALGQGPEFLTYFNYEAQQDKSGLPNDRFSAERPEGSISTLTIQRTEQRDSAMYRCASSFGQLDYEQYFGPGTRLTVT.

The V call is TRBV27, the J call TRBJ2-1; 8 nucleotides agree with TRBD1. Losses at the gene ends were 5 bases for V and 4 bases for J; bases not matched to a gene: 4. The CDR3 length is 14 residues. The germline V gene has CDR1 MNHEY and CDR2 SMNVEV (reference sequence). The CDR3 coding sequence is TGTGCCAGCAGTCCGGGACAGGCGTACAATGAGCAGTTCTTC. Its protein product is CASSPGQAYNEQFF.